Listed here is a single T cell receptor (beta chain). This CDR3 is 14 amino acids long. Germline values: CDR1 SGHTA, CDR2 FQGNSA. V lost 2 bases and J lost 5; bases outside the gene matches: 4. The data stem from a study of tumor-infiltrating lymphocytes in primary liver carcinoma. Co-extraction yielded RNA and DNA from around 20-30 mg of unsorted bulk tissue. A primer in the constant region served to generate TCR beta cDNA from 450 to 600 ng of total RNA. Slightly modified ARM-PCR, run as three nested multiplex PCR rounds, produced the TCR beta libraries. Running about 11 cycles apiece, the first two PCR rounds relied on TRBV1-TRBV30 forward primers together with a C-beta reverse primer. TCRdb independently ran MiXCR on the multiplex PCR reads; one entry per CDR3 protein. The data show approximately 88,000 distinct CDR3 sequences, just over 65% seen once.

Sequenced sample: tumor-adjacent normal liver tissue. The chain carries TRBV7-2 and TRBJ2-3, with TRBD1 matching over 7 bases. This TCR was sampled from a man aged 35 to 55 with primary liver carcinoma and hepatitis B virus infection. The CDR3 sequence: CASSLTGDIDTQYF. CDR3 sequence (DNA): TGTGCCAGCAGCTTAACAGGGGACATAGATACGCAGTATTTT.